These 13 T cell receptor beta chains were sequenced from one sample in a study of T cell changes during pregnancy in multiple sclerosis. The protocol was immunoSEQ multiplex PCR, while the TCRdb copy is restricted to in-frame clones and leaves out a portion. The data show under 35,000 clones, roughly 86% seen once. The sequencing used CD8+ T cells from peripheral blood mononuclear cells, collected before pregnancy. The receptors originated from a female donor with multiple sclerosis, enrolled in a pregnancy study.

This rearrangement joins TRBV28 to TRBJ1-2; D possibly corresponds to TRBD1 (5 bases). Trimming cost V 2 bases and J 4 bases, with 8 bases left between them. The CDR3 contains 13 residues. The germline V gene has CDR1 MDHEN and CDR2 SYDVKM. As DNA, the CDR3 is TGTGCCAGCAGTTTAGGGGGAGGCTATGGCTACACCTTC. It codes for CASSLGGGYGYTF.

The rearrangement links TRBV9 to TRBJ1-1; no definite D call. Germline CDR1 SGDLS, CDR2 YYNGEE. Trimming took off 0 bases at V and 5 bases at J, with 8 bases between the two ends. This CDR3 is built from 13 residues. In DNA form, the CDR3 reads TGTGCCAGCAGCGTAGGAGGAAGGACTGAAGCTTTCTTT. This encodes CASSVGGRTEAFF.

The gene calls are TRBV7-9 and TRBJ2-1; D gene ambiguous. The germline CDR1 and CDR2 sequences are SEHNR and FQNEAQ (reference sequence). The CDR3 sequence is 13 residues long. V dropped 8 bases and J dropped 0 bases, with 8 bases sitting between them. CDR3: CASLASSYNEQFF. The CDR3 coding sequence is TGTGCCAGCCTTGCGAGCTCCTACAATGAGCAGTTCTTC. Looking up the rest from reference TRBV7-9 and TRBJ2-1 gives the full variable domain: DTGVSQNPRHKITKRGQNVTFRCDPISEHNRLYWYRQTLGQGPEFLTYFQNEAQLEKSRLLSDRFSAERPKGSFSTLEIQRTEQGDSAMYLCASLASSYNEQFFGPGTRLTVL.

The chain recombines TRBV7-3 with TRBJ2-1; 10 bases are shared with TRBD2. The CDR3 is 13 amino acids. The germline V gene has CDR1 SGHTA and CDR2 FQGTGA. The J segment lost 10 bases and the V segment lost 4 bases, leaving 4 bases of the junction unmatched. In DNA form, the CDR3 reads TGTGCCAGCAGCTCTTCGACTAGCGGGGAGCAGTTCTTC. Protein: CASSSSTSGEQFF.

This chain connects TRBV11-3 to TRBJ1-1; TRBD1 is a possible D gene (5 bases). Trimming left V 1 base short and J 1 base short, with 10 bases between. The germline gives CDR1 SGHNT, CDR2 YENEEA. The CDR3 covers 15 residues. The CDR3 DNA follows: TGTGCCAGCAGCTTAGTTCGCCAGGGGAACACTGAAGCTTTCTTT. Its translation is CASSLVRQGNTEAFF.

The V gene is TRBV6-4, the J gene TRBJ2-7, with 10 bases that match TRBD2. The CDR3 totals 15 residues. Germline CDR1 reads MRHNA; CDR2 reads SNTAGT. V trimming: 3 bases; J trimming: 5 bases; junction bases outside the gene matches: 7. CDR3 residues: CASSELAGGWDEQYF. CDR3 nucleotide sequence: TGTGCCAGCAGTGAATTAGCGGGAGGATGGGACGAGCAGTACTTC.

The chain has TRBV30 and TRBJ1-1; perhaps TRBD1 as D (6 bases). V gave up 2 bases and J gave up 2 bases, with 9 bases separating them. CDR3 length: 13 amino acids. The germline V gene encodes CDR1 GTSNPN and CDR2 SVGIG (reference sequence). CDR3 amino acids: CAWSLGGNTEAFF. DNA for the CDR3: TGTGCCTGGAGTTTAGGGGGAAACACTGAAGCTTTCTTT.

The chain combines TRBV30 with TRBJ2-5; D unresolved. Per the germline V gene, CDR1 is GTSNPN and CDR2 is SVGIG (reference sequence). This CDR3 has 12 amino acids. Trimming removed 3 bases from V and 3 bases from J, with 8 bases in between. The CDR3 protein is CAWSDIEETQYF. The CDR3 DNA sequence: TGTGCCTGGAGCGACATAGAAGAGACCCAGTACTTC.

The chain recombines TRBV27 with TRBJ1-2, with TRBD1 matching over 8 bases. The CDR3 length is 13 residues. The ends lost 5 bases at V and 5 bases at J; junction bases unmatched: 4. Germline V gene data show CDR1 as MNHEY and CDR2 as SMNVEV (reference sequence). CDR3 DNA sequence: TGTGCCAGCAGTCCTACAGGGGGATATGGCTACACCTTC. This translates into CASSPTGGYGYTF.

The chain links TRBV4-3 to TRBJ1-2, with a weak D call TRBD1 (5 bases). V was pared by 0 bases and J by 4 bases, with 18 bases between. Germline values: CDR1 LGHNA, CDR2 YSLEER. The CDR3 length is 17 residues. CDR3 amino acids: CASSQEGAETTVYGYTF. For the CDR3, the DNA is TGCGCCAGCAGCCAAGAAGGAGCCGAAACGACAGTCTATGGCTACACCTTC.

The chain uses TRBV19 and TRBJ1-4; D remains ambiguous. This CDR3 comprises 15 residues. Per the germline V gene, CDR1 is LNHDA and CDR2 is SQIVND (reference sequence). Deletions cut 2 bases from V and 3 bases from J, with 10 bases between. CDR3: CASSIRHAANEKLFF. The DNA of the CDR3 is TGTGCCAGTAGTATACGACATGCAGCTAATGAAAAACTGTTTTTT.

The chain employs TRBV11-2 and TRBJ2-3; D is unclear. V was cut by 4 bases and J by 5 bases, with 10 bases left in between. Germline assignment: CDR1 SGHAT and CDR2 FQNNGV. The CDR3 contains 13 residues. The CDR3 DNA reads as TGTGCCAGCAGCTACCTAGTTAGAGATACGCAGTATTTT. This codes for CASSYLVRDTQYF.

The chain has TRBV27 and TRBJ2-1; 9 bases are shared with TRBD2. The junction had 10 bases not matched to a gene; V was cut back by 8 bases and J by 8 bases. The CDR3 is 14 amino acids. Germline V gives CDR1 MNHEY, CDR2 SMNVEV (reference sequence). CDR3 protein: CASSALAGAYEQFF. In nucleotides, the CDR3 is TGTGCCAGCTCGGCACTAGCGGGTGCTTATGAGCAGTTCTTC.